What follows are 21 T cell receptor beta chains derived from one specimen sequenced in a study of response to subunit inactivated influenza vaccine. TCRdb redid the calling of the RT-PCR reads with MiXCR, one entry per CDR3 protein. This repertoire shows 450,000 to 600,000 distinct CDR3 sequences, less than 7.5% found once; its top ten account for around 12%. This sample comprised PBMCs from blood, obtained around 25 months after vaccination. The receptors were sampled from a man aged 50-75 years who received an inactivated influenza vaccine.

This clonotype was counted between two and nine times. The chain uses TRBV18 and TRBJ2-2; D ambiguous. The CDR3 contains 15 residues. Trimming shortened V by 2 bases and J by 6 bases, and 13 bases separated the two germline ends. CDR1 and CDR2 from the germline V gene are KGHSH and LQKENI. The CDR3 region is CASSPIQTRPGELFF. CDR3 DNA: TGTGCCAGCTCACCAATCCAGACACGGCCCGGGGAGCTGTTTTTT.

The CDR3 region is CASSLVVDFQETQYF. The CDR3 bases are TGTGCCAGCAGCTTGGTGGTGGACTTCCAAGAGACCCAGTACTTC. This chain links TRBV5-5 with TRBJ2-5, with D perhaps TRBD2 (5 bases). CDR1 SGHKS and CDR2 YYEKEE come from the germline V gene (reference sequence). V was cut by 0 bases and J by 1 base, with 10 bases left in between. The CDR3 totals 15 residues.

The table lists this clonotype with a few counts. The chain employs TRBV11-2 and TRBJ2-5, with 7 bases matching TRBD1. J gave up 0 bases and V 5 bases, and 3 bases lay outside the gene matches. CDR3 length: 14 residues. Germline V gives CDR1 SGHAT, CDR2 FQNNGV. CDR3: CASSVGTDQETQYF. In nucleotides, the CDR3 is TGTGCCAGCAGCGTTGGGACAGACCAAGAGACCCAGTACTTC.

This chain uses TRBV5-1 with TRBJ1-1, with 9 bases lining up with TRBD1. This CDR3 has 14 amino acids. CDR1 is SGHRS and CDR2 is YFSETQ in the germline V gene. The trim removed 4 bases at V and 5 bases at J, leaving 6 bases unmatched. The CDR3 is CASSKTGGGTEAFF. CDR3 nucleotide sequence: TGCGCCAGCAGCAAAACAGGGGGCGGGACTGAAGCTTTCTTT.

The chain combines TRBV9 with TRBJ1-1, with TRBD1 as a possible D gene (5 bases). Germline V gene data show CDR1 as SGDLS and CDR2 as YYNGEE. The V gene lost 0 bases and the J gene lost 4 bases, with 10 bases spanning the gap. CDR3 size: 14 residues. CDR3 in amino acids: CASSVGTGPTEAFF. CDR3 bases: TGTGCCAGCAGCGTAGGAACAGGACCCACTGAAGCTTTCTTT.

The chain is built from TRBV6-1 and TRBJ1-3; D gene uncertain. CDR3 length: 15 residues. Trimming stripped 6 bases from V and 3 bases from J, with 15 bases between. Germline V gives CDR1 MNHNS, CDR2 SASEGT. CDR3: CASRINGRDGNTIYF. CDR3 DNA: TGTGCCAGCAGAATCAACGGTAGGGATGGAAACACCATATATTTT.

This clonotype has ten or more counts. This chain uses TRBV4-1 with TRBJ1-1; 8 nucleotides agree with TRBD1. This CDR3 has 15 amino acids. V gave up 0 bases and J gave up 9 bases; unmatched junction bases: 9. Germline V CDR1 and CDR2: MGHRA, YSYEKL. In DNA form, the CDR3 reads TGCGCCAGCAGCCAAGAGTCTGGACAGGGCCGTAAAGCTTTCTTT. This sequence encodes CASSQESGQGRKAFF.

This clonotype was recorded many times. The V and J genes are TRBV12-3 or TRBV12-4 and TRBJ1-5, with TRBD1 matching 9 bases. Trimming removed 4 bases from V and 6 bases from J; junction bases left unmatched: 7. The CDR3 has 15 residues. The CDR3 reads CASSWDRVSSQPQHF. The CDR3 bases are TGTGCCAGCAGTTGGGACAGGGTGTCGAGTCAGCCCCAGCATTTT.

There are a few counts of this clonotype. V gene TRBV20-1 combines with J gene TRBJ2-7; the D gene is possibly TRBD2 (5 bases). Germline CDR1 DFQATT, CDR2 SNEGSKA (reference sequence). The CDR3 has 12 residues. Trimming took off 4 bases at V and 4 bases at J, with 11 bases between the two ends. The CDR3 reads CSATPTGYEQYF. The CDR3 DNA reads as TGCAGTGCTACCCCGACGGGGTACGAGCAGTACTTC.

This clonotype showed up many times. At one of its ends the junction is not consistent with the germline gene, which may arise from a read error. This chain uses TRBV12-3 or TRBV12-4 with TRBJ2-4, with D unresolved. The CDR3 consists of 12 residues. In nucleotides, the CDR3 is TGTGCCAGCCCTGAGGACGGAACAAAGAAGAACTTC. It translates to CASPEDGTKKNF.

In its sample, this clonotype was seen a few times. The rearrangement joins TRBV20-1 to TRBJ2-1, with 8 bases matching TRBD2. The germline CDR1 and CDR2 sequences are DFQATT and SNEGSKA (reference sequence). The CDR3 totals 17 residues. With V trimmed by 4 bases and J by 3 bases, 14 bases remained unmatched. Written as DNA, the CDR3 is TGCAGTGCTAAAAAAAGTTTTAGCGGGATAGTCTACAATGAGCAGTTCTTC. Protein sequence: CSAKKSFSGIVYNEQFF.

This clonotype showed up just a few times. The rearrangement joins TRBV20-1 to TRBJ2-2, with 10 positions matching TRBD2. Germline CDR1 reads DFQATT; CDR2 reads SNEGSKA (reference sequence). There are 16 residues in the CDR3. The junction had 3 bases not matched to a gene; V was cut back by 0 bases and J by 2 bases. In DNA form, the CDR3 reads TGCAGTGCTAGAGACGAGCGGGGGGGCAACACCGGGGAGCTGTTTTTT. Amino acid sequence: CSARDERGGNTGELFF.

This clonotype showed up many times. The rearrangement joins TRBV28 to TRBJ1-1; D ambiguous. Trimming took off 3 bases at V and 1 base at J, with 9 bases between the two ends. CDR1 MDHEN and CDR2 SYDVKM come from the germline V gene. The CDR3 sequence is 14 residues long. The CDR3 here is CASSLPLANTEAFF. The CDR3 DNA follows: TGTGCCAGCAGTTTGCCGTTGGCGAACACTGAAGCTTTCTTT.

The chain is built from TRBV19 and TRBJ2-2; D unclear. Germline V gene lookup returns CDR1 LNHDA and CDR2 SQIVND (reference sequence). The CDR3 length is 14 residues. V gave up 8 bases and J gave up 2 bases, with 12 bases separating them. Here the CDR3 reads CASSGFHNTGELFF. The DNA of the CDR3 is TGTGCCAGTTCCGGCTTTCACAACACCGGGGAGCTGTTTTTT.

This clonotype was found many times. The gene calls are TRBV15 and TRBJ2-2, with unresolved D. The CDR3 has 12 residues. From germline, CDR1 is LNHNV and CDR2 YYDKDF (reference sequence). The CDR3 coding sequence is TGTGCGGTCCCAGGAACCAATCTGGAGCTGTTTTTT. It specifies CAVPGTNLELFF.

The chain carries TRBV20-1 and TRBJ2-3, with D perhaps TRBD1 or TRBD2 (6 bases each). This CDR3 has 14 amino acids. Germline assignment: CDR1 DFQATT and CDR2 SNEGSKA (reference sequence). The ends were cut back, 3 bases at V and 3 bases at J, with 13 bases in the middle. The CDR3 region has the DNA TGCAGTGCTAGTAGGGGGGCGCGGACAGATACGCAGTATTTT. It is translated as CSASRGARTDTQYF.

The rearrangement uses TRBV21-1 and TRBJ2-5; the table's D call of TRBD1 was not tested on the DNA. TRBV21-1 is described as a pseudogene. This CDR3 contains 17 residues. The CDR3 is CASSKRMRRRGWETQYF. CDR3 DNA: TGTGCCAGCAGCAAACGAATGCGCCGTAGGGGGTGGGAGACCCAGTACTTC.

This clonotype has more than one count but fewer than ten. CDR3 DNA sequence: TGTGCCAGCAGCATGCAGGGGTTAACTGAAGCTTTCTTT. It codes for CASSMQGLTEAFF. The chain employs TRBV7-9 and TRBJ1-1; possible D gene TRBD1, 6 bases. Trimming removed 5 bases from V and 5 bases from J, with 12 bases in between. CDR3 size: 13 residues. Germline assignment: CDR1 SEHNR and CDR2 FQNEAQ (reference sequence).

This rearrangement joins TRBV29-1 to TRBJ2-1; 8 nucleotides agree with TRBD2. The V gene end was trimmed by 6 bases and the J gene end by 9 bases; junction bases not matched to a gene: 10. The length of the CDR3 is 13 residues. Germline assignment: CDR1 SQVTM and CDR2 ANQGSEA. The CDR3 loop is CSVKGRTSSEQFF. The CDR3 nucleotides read TGCAGCGTAAAAGGGAGGACTAGCTCTGAGCAGTTCTTC.

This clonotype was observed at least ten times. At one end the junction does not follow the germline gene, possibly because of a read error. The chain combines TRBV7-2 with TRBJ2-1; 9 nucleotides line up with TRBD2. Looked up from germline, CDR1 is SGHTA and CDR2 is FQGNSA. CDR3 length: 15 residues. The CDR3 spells CASSLEAGGYNEQFF. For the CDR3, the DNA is TGCGCCAGCAGCTTGGAGGCGGGAGGGTACAATGAGCAGTTCTTC. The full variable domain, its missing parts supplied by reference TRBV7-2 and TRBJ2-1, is GAGVSQSPSNKVTEKGKDVELRCDPISGHTALYWYRQSLGQGLEFLIYFQGNSAPDKSGLPSDRFSAERTGGSVSTLTIQRTQQEDSAVYLCASSLEAGGYNEQFFGPGTRLTVL.

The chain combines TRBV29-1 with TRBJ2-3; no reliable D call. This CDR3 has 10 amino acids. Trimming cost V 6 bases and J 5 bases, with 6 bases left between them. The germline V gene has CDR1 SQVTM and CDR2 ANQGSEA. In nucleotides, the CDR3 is TGCAGCGTCTCACTAGATACGCAGTATTTT. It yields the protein CSVSLDTQYF.